This paragraph reports one T cell receptor (beta chain). Its target is not known. Total RNA, at 3500 ng, went into every TCR library. UMIs with a 6-nucleotide sample barcode were added by template switching. From its re-call of the 5' RACE reads, TCRdb lists each CDR3 protein once, without DNA. Listed are roughly 150,000 distinct CDR3 sequences; around 2.8% falls within the top ten. The source of the sample is a study of monozygotic twins with inflammatory bowel disease. Overall study results and limits: Repertoires of patients may have been made more variable by differing immunosuppressive treatments.

Germline V gives CDR1 MNHEY, CDR2 SMNVEV (reference sequence). The CDR3 is made up of 15 amino acids. Sequenced sample: blood. The TCR was taken from a human donor with ulcerative colitis or Crohn's disease, or a healthy co-twin of an affected twin (not recorded which). J is TRBJ2-1 and V is TRBV27; TCRdb outputs TRBD1, but without DNA this stays unchecked. CDR3 sequence: CASSSGTGSYNEQFF.